This record concerns one T cell receptor beta chain sequence. The sample belongs to a study of blood T cell repertoires in COVID-19. Study-wide context: The United States, Italy and Spain provided the acute and convalescent COVID-19 samples. Sample material is recorded as cDNA or gDNA derived from T cells, B-cell-depleted T cells, or PBMCs.

Under the authors' procedure: Researchers report that nucleated cell counts were estimated from reference gene primer amplification. Assay used: immunoSEQ multiplex PCR; TCRdb lists only in-frame clones, some missing. V and J calls and clone size are as listed in that table; D and trimming were resolved from the DNA. The table has roughly 70,000 clones, about four fifths seen once; the top ten hold around 4.3%. Sequencing was performed on peripheral blood. This receptor was obtained from an older woman with acute or convalescent COVID-19.

CDR3 loop: CASSYPGQVNSPLHF. In DNA form, the CDR3 reads TGTGCCAGCAGTTACCCGGGACAGGTTAATTCACCCCTCCACTTT. The V and J genes are TRBV6-5 and TRBJ1-6, with 8 bases fitting TRBD1. CDR1 is MNHEY, CDR2 SVGAGI, per germline. This CDR3 region has 15 residues. With V trimmed by 2 bases and J by 6 bases, 3 bases remained unmatched.